This T cell receptor (beta chain) appears in the sequencing data of a study of T cell responses to AZD1222 COVID-19 vaccine. The overall study: Second-dose schedules of about 4 or about 12 weeks were combined.

Repertoires were generated with immunoSEQ multiplex PCR, while TCRdb's copy carries only in-frame clones and drops some. This table holds over 95,000 clones, just over 90% found once. For this clone: Its target is unknown.

Per germline, CDR1 MNHEY and CDR2 SVGAGI. V was clipped by 4 bases and J by 6 bases; unmatched bases: 14. This CDR3 has 16 amino acids. Broader study findings: Females made up more of the donors, who were largely white British, and clonal diversity may have come out too low. Per reports, nearly half of all spike-specific TCRs target regions that are unmutated in variants. Only 5 or 6 people who got AZD1222 tested seropositive at baseline.

The rearrangement links TRBV6-5 to TRBJ1-1; 7 positions match TRBD1. The sample consisted of peripheral blood, taken on day 0 of AZD1222 vaccination. This receptor was identified in an adult in good health. CDR3 region: CASSSHLRAGGAEAFF. The CDR3 region has the DNA TGTGCCAGCAGTTCCCATTTAAGGGCAGGGGGAGCTGAAGCTTTCTTT.